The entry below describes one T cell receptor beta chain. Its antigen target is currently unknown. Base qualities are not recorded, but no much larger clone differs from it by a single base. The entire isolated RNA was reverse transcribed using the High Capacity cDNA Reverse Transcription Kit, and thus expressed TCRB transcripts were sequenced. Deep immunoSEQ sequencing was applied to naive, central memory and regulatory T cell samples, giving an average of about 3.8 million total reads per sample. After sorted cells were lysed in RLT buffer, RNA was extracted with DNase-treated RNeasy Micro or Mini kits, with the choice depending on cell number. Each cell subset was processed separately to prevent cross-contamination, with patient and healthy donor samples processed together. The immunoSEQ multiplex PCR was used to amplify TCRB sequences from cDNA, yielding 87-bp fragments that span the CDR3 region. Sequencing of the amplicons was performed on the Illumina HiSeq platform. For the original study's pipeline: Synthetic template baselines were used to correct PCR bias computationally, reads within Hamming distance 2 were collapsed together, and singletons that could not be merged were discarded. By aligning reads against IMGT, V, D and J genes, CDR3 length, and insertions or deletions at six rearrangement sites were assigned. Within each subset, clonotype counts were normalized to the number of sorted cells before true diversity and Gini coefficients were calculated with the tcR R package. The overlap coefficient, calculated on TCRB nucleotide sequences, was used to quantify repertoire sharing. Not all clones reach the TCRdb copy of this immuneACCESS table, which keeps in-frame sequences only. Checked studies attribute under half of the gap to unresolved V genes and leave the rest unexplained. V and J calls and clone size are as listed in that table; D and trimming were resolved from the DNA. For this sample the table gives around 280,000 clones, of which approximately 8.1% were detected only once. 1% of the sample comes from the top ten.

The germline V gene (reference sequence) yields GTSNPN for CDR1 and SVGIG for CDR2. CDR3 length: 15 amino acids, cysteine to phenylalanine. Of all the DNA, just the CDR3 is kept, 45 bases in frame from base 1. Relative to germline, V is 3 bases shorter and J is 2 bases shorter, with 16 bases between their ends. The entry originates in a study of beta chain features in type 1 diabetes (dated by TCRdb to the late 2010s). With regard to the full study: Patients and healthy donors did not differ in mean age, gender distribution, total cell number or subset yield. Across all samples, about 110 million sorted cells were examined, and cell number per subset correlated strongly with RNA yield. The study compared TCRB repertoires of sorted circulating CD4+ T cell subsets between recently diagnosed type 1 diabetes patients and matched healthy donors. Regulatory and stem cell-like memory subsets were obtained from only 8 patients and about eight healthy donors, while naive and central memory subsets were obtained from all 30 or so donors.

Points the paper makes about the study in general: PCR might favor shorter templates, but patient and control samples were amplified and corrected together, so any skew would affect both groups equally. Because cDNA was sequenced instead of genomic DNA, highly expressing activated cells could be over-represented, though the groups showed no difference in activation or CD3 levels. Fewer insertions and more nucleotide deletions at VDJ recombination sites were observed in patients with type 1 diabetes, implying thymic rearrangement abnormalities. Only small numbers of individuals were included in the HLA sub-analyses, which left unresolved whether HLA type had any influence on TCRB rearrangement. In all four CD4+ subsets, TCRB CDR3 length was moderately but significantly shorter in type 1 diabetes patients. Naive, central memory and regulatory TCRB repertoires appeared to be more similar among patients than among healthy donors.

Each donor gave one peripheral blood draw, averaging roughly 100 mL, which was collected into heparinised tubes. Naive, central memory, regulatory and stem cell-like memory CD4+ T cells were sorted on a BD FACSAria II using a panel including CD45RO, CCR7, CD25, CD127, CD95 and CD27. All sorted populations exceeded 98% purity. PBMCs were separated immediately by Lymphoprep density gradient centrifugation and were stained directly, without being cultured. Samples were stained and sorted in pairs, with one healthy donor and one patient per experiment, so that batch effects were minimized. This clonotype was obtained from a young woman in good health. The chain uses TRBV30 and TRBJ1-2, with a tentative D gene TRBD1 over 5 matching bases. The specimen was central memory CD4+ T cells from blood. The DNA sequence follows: TGTGCCTGGAGCCCCCTGACGGGGGGGAACTATGGCTACACCTTC. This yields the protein CAWSPLTGGNYGYTF.